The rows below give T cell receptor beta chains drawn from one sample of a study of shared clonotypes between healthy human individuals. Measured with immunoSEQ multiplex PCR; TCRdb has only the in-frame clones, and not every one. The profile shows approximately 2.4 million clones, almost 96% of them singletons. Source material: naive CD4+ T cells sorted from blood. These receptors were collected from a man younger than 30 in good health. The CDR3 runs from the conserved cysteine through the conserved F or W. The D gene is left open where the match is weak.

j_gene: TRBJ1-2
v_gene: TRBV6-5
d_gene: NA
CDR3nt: TGTGCCAGCAGCCCAGCCAGGGGCGGCTACACCTTC
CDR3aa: CASSPARGGYTF

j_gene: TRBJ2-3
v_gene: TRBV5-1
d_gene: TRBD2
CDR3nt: TGCGCCAGCAGCCCGGGACTAGCGGGAGGAGCAGATACGCAGTATTTT
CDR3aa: CASSPGLAGGADTQYF

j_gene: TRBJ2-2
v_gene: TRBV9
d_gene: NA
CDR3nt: TGTGCCAGCAGCGTTGGCTGGGATTCCGGGGAGCTGTTTTTT
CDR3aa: CASSVGWDSGELFF

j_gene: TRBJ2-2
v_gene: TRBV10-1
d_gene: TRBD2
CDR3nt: TGCGCCACTGGCCGAACTAGCGGGAACGGGGAGCTGTTTTTT
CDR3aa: CATGRTSGNGELFF

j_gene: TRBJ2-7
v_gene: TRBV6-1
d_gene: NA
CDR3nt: TGTGCCAGCAGTGATTTGAGGGGCGCCGGCGAGCAGTACTTC
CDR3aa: CASSDLRGAGEQYF

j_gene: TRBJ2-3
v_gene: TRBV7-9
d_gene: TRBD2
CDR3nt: TGTGCCAGCAGCTTAGGGCTAGCGGGAGTCACAGATACGCAGTATTTT
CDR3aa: CASSLGLAGVTDTQYF

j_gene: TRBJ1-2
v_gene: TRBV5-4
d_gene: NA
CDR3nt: TGTGCCAGCAGCGACCCGGGAGCGGGGTTAGGAAAATATGGCTACACCTTC
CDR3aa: CASSDPGAGLGKYGYTF

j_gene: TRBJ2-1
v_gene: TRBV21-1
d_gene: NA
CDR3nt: TGTGCCAGCGGAAGACTAGCGGAAACGAGCTCCTACAATGAGCAGTTCTTC
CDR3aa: CASGRLAETSSYNEQFF

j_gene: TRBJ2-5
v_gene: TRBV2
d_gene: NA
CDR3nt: TGTGCCAGCAGTGAGGGCGTCGGTGGGACCCAGTACTTC
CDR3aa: CASSEGVGGTQYF

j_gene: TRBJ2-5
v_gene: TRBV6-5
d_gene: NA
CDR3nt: TGTGCCAGCAGTTACTCTCGGGCGGCTAACCAAGAGACCCAGTACTTC
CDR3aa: CASSYSRAANQETQYF